A selection of T cell receptor beta chains follows, all from one sample in a study of T-cell memory formation after mild COVID-19. TCRdb re-called the 5' RACE reads with MiXCR, one entry per CDR3 protein. The data show around 99,000 distinct CDR3 sequences, with about 15% seen just once and about 39% held by the top ten. Sequenced sample: PBMCs or a T cell subset sorted from them (not recorded which). The receptors derive from a young man who had mild COVID-19 (a few samples of this study predate the infection). Cell type and time point are not known. CDR3s include the opening cysteine and the closing phenylalanine or tryptophan. A D gene is named only where the DNA matches it firmly. Rows give clone size only sometimes, using once, few, many, or a class for an expanded clone.

d_call: TRBD2; clone_size: few; v_call: TRBV24-1; j_call: TRBJ2-3; cdr3_aa: CATGGGRTDTQYF; cdr3_nt: TGTGCCACTGGCGGGGGGCGCACAGATACGCAGTATTTT
d_call: TRBD1; clone_size: NA; v_call: TRBV4-3; j_call: TRBJ2-5; cdr3_aa: CASSQDRGMQETQYF; cdr3_nt: TGCGCCAGCAGCCAGGACAGGGGGATGCAAGAGACCCAGTACTTC
d_call: TRBD1; clone_size: NA; v_call: TRBV27; j_call: TRBJ2-1; cdr3_aa: CASGQGVRHEQFF; cdr3_nt: TGTGCCAGCGGACAGGGGGTTAGACATGAGCAGTTCTTC
d_call: TRBD1; clone_size: many; v_call: TRBV2; j_call: TRBJ2-5; cdr3_aa: CASSDSWTGQETQYF; cdr3_nt: TGTGCCAGCAGTGATTCTTGGACAGGGCAAGAGACCCAGTACTTC
d_call: NA; clone_size: many; v_call: TRBV6-6; j_call: TRBJ2-5; cdr3_aa: CASSYRAETQYF; cdr3_nt: TGTGCCAGCAGTTACAGGGCGGAGACCCAGTACTTC
d_call: NA; clone_size: few; v_call: TRBV5-4; j_call: TRBJ2-5; cdr3_aa: CASSPEYEETQYF; cdr3_nt: TGTGCCAGCAGCCCGGAGTACGAAGAGACCCAGTACTTC
d_call: NA; clone_size: NA; v_call: TRBV5-4; j_call: TRBJ2-7; cdr3_aa: CASSHTTNTYEQYF; cdr3_nt: TGTGCCAGCAGCCATACCACTAACACCTACGAGCAGTACTTC
d_call: TRBD2; clone_size: few; v_call: TRBV9; j_call: TRBJ2-5; cdr3_aa: CASSPGGGGALETQYF; cdr3_nt: TGTGCCAGCAGCCCAGGCGGCGGGGGGGCCCTCGAGACCCAGTACTTC
d_call: TRBD2; clone_size: many; v_call: TRBV11-1; j_call: TRBJ2-7; cdr3_aa: CASSLRRGAYEQYF; cdr3_nt: TGTGCCAGCAGCTTACGGCGGGGGGCCTACGAGCAGTACTTC
d_call: NA; clone_size: few; v_call: TRBV27; j_call: TRBJ2-3; cdr3_aa: CASSFQYTDTQYF; cdr3_nt: TGTGCCAGCAGTTTCCAGTACACAGATACGCAGTATTTT
d_call: NA; clone_size: many; v_call: TRBV4-1; j_call: TRBJ2-5; cdr3_aa: CASSHLLVGQETQYF; cdr3_nt: TGCGCCAGCAGCCACCTCCTTGTGGGTCAAGAGACCCAGTACTTC
d_call: NA; clone_size: NA; v_call: TRBV4-1; j_call: TRBJ1-6; cdr3_aa: CASSQNTGFGSPLHF; cdr3_nt: TGCGCCAGCAGCCAAAACACAGGGTTTGGGTCACCCCTCCACTTT
d_call: TRBD2; clone_size: NA; v_call: TRBV3-1; j_call: TRBJ2-4; cdr3_aa: CASSQDPLAGGVLAKNIQYF; cdr3_nt: TGTGCCAGCAGCCAAGATCCCCTAGCGGGGGGGGTCCTAGCCAAAAACATTCAGTACTTC
d_call: NA; clone_size: few; v_call: TRBV7-9; j_call: TRBJ2-1; cdr3_aa: CASSPVGGGPQGNEQFF; cdr3_nt: TGTGCCAGCAGCCCCGTCGGGGGGGGGCCACAGGGGAATGAGCAGTTCTTC
d_call: NA; clone_size: few; v_call: TRBV9; j_call: TRBJ2-5; cdr3_aa: CASSATGLQETQYF; cdr3_nt: TGTGCCAGCAGCGCGACTGGACTTCAAGAGACCCAGTACTTC